The sequence of this TCR beta chain was determined in a study of blood T cell repertoires in COVID-19. Authors' methods: Estimated nucleated cell counts came from reference gene primer amplification. Repertoires were generated with immunoSEQ multiplex PCR, while TCRdb's copy carries only in-frame clones and drops some. V, J and clone size reflect that table, while D and trimming were determined from the DNA. The table includes more than 250,000 clones, over 80% detected once. What was sequenced was peripheral blood. The receptor comes from a man in his fifties or sixties who had recovered from COVID-19.

CDR3 in DNA: TGTGCCAGCGCAACGCAGAACTATGGCTACACCTTC. Translating it yields CASATQNYGYTF. The rearrangement joins TRBV6-5 to TRBJ1-2; no firm D call. CDR3 length equals 12 residues. Germline CDR1 MNHEY, CDR2 SVGAGI. V was trimmed by 8 bases and J by 2 bases, leaving 9 bases between them.